The sequence of this T cell receptor (beta chain) was determined in a study of identical twins. On this clonotype: What it binds is unknown.

Findings of the study overall: Because invariant MAIT and iNKT cells could be present, zero-insertion analyses could be partly confounded. The models gave estimates that fell short of the out-of-frame TCR alpha sharing seen in monozygotic twins. Cross-sectional statistics, not tracking of the same donors, supported the conclusions.

The CDR3 runs 16 residues. Germline loops: CDR1 SGHKS, CDR2 YYEKEE (reference sequence). V was cut by 5 bases and J by 4 bases, with 19 bases left in between. A universal primer site was created by template switching, with the cDNA bearing unique molecular identifiers. TCRdb recomputed calls from the 5' RACE reads with MiXCR, one row per CDR3 protein. The table has about 890,000 distinct CDR3 sequences, roughly 12% seen once. The data also belong to a second study, concerning yellow fever vaccine responses in identical twins.

Specimen: PBMCs. This receptor was identified in a woman aged 18-30 years in good health. The chain combines TRBV5-5 with TRBJ2-1, with TRBD1 as a possible D gene (6 bases). CDR3 sequence reads: CASSSSPGHPYNEQFF. The CDR3 DNA reads as TGTGCCAGCAGTTCCTCCCCGGGACACCCATACAATGAGCAGTTCTTC.